These T cell receptor beta chains were read from a single sample in a study of T cells in Graves' hyperthyroidism and ophthalmopathy. TCRdb recomputed calls from the multiplex PCR reads with MiXCR, one row per CDR3 protein. The sample carries roughly 280,000 distinct CDR3 sequences, approximately 15% recorded once. Sequenced material: blood. The source is an older woman with Graves' ophthalmopathy. The CDR3 runs from the conserved cysteine through the conserved F or W. D genes are given only for firm matches. Clone size is not always given. Where it is, it says once, few, many or a class for expanded clones.

>few|NA|TRBJ2-2|TRBV29-1
TGCAGCGTTGCTAGCCGGGTGAACACCGGGGAGCTGTTTTTT
CSVASRVNTGELFF
>NA|NA|TRBJ2-2|TRBV6-2/TRBV6-3
TGTGCCAGCGACCCTTCTCTCGGAGGGGAGCTGTTTTTT
CASDPSLGGELFF
>many|TRBD1|TRBJ1-1|TRBV2
TGTGCCAGCACATTACAGGGGGCTAGCACTGAAGCTTTCTTT
CASTLQGASTEAFF
>few|NA|TRBJ1-2|TRBV25-1
TGTGCCAGCAGTGAAGAACAGCATGGCTACACCTTC
CASSEEQHGYTF
>few|NA|TRBJ2-2|TRBV4-3
TGCGCCAGCAGCCAGCAGGTAGCCGGGGAGCTGTTTTTT
CASSQQVAGELFF
>few|NA|TRBJ2-1|TRBV12-3/TRBV12-4
TGTGCCAGCACTAGGGTGAGGGGGAAGGGCTACAATGAGCAGTTCTTC
CASTRVRGKGYNEQFF
>many|NA|TRBJ2-2|TRBV11-2
TGTGCCAGCATGGCGGTAGGGCCGAACACCGGGGAGCTGTTTTTT
CASMAVGPNTGELFF
>many|TRBD1|TRBJ1-1|TRBV12-3/TRBV12-4
TGTGCCAGCAGCAGGGGACAGATTCCCACTGAAGCTTTCTTT
CASSRGQIPTEAFF
>many|TRBD1|TRBJ2-7|TRBV28
TGTGCCAGCCTCTCTGACAGGGACATGTACGAGCAGTACTTC
CASLSDRDMYEQYF
>few|NA|TRBJ1-6|TRBV4-3
TGCGCCAGCAGCCAAGAGATAAGGGCGAATTCACCCCTCCACTTT
CASSQEIRANSPLHF
>many|NA|TRBJ2-5|TRBV7-9
TGTGCCAGCAGCTCCCTGAGTGAGACCCAGTACTTC
CASSSLSETQYF
>many|TRBD2|TRBJ2-1|TRBV5-1
TGCGCCAGCAGGCCGACTAGCGGGAGGACCTCCTACAATGAGCAGTTCTTC
CASRPTSGRTSYNEQFF
>NA|TRBD1|TRBJ2-3|TRBV19
TGTGCCAGTATTTCACCGGGACAGACGCAGTATTTT
CASISPGQTQYF
>NA|NA|TRBJ2-3|TRBV12-3/TRBV12-4
TGTGCCAGCAGTGATCAAGGGGCGGGAGATACGCAGTATTTT
CASSDQGAGDTQYF
>many|NA|TRBJ1-1|TRBV19
TGTGCCAGTAGTATGAGGGGCACTGAAGCTTTCTTT
CASSMRGTEAFF
>NA|TRBD2|TRBJ2-7|TRBV27
TGTGCCAGCAAGGGGGCGGGAGGGCCGTCCGAGCAGTACTTC
CASKGAGGPSEQYF
>NA|TRBD2|TRBJ2-7|TRBV20-1
TGCAGTGCCATGACTAGCGGGAGTGGAGAGCAGTACTTC
CSAMTSGSGEQYF
>many|TRBD1|TRBJ2-7|TRBV12-3/TRBV12-4
TGTGCCAGCAGCCGATCGGACAGGGCGGCCTACGAGCAGTACTTC
CASSRSDRAAYEQYF
>NA|TRBD1|TRBJ2-5|TRBV5-4
TGTGCCAGCAGCTTCAGGACAGGTACACAAGAGACCCAGTACTTC
CASSFRTGTQETQYF
>few|TRBD2|TRBJ2-1|TRBV11-2
TGTGCCAGCAGATCGGGACTAGCGGGATACAATGAGCAGTTCTTC
CASRSGLAGYNEQFF
>many|NA|TRBJ1-5|TRBV20-1
TGCAGTGTCGCGACAGGAATGGAGCAGCCCCAGCATTTT
CSVATGMEQPQHF
>many|NA|TRBJ2-1|TRBV7-3
TGTGCCAGCAGCCAACGGGGTAGTGAGCAGTTCTTC
CASSQRGSEQFF
>many|NA|TRBJ2-1|TRBV6-1
TGTGCCAGCAGTGAAGATACAGAGTACAATGAGCAGTTCTTC
CASSEDTEYNEQFF
>NA|TRBD1|TRBJ1-5|TRBV20-1
TGCAGTGCTAAGACAGGGAATAGCAATCAGCCCCAGCATTTT
CSAKTGNSNQPQHF
>NA|TRBD1|TRBJ2-3|TRBV19
TGTGCCAGTAGACATCGACAGGGGAACACAGATACGCAGTATTTT
CASRHRQGNTDTQYF
>many|TRBD2|TRBJ2-3|TRBV6-1
TGTGCCAGCAGTGTCGCTAAACTAGCGGGAAGCAGGAGCACAGATACGCAGTATTTT
CASSVAKLAGSRSTDTQYF
>few|NA|TRBJ2-6|TRBV15
TGTGCCACCAGCAGAGGGTATGGGGCCAACGTCCTGACTTTC
CATSRGYGANVLTF
>NA|NA|TRBJ1-2|TRBV27
TGTGCCAGCAGTAAAAACAGGGAGCCAGGAGGCTACACCTTC
CASSKNREPGGYTF
>NA|NA|TRBJ1-1|TRBV27
TGTGCCAGCAGTTTATCGAGGCGGGGTCTCGTCACTGAAGCTTTCTTT
CASSLSRRGLVTEAFF
>NA|NA|TRBJ2-2|TRBV7-8
TGTGCCAGCAGCTTAGCCTGGGGACAACTAGCGTCGGGTGGCGGGGAGCTGTTTTTT
CASSLAWGQLASGGGELFF
>NA|NA|TRBJ1-4|TRBV7-9
TGTGCCAGCAGCTTAGCATCCAACCTCGCCACCATACGAAAACTGTTTTTT
CASSLASNLATIRKLFF
>NA|NA|TRBJ1-1|TRBV28
TGTGCCAGCACAGCCAGGGGAACTGAAGCTTTCTTT
CASTARGTEAFF
>NA|NA|TRBJ2-7|TRBV20-1
TGCAGTGCTAGATTCCATCTCGACTCTCTGTCAGCCATCGAGAGGCCATGGGAGCAGTACTTC
CSARFHLDSLSAIERPWEQYF
>many|NA|TRBJ2-7|TRBV5-1
TGCGCCAGCAGAGATTTGTACGAGCAGTACTTC
CASRDLYEQYF
>many|NA|TRBJ1-6|TRBV12-3/TRBV12-4
TGTGCCAGCAGTTTTGGATGGGGGGCTGCGGATTCACCCCTCCACTTT
CASSFGWGAADSPLHF
>many|NA|TRBJ2-7|TRBV10-3
TGTGCCATCAGTTTGGCGGAGGGGGCCTACGAGCAGTACTTC
CAISLAEGAYEQYF
>NA|NA|TRBJ2-3|TRBV9
TGTGCCAGCAGCGTACTAGGACGGGTCACAGATACGCAGTATTTT
CASSVLGRVTDTQYF
>NA|NA|TRBJ2-2|TRBV20-1
TGCAGTGCTAGTCCGGGCGGCTCGCGGGCCGGGGAGCTGTTTTTT
CSASPGGSRAGELFF
>many|NA|TRBJ1-2|TRBV10-3
TGTGCCATCACCCAAACAGGGATCGGCTACACCTTC
CAITQTGIGYTF
>NA|TRBD1|TRBJ2-1|TRBV28
TGTGCCAGTAGTACAGACAGGGGACAGGGTGAGCAGTTCTTC
CASSTDRGQGEQFF
>few|NA|TRBJ1-4|TRBV2
TGTGCCAGCACCGAAACTATACATGAAAAACTGTTTTTT
CASTETIHEKLFF
>many|NA|TRBJ2-1|TRBV30
TGTGCCTGGAGTGTGTACAGAGGTCCCTACAATGAGCAGTTCTTC
CAWSVYRGPYNEQFF
>NA|TRBD1|TRBJ2-7|TRBV28
TGTGCCAGCAGTTCCGGGACAGCGATAGACAATGAGCAGTACTTC
CASSSGTAIDNEQYF
>many|TRBD1|TRBJ1-1|TRBV19
TGTGCCAGCCTAAGACAGGGGATATTGAACACTGAAGCTTTCTTT
CASLRQGILNTEAFF
>NA|TRBD1|TRBJ1-5|TRBV4-2
TGTGCCAGCAGCCAAGAATTTTTAACAGGGGGAGGTCAGCCCCAGCATTTT
CASSQEFLTGGGQPQHF